This T cell receptor beta chain was found in a study of CD8+CD57+ T cells in acquired aplastic anemia (dated by TCRdb to 2016 to 2019). General notes on the study: Extracted DNA from sorted CD4+ and CD8+ cells averaged about 3.4 ug, ranging from roughly 0.19 to 27.4 ug.

Paper-wide results and their limitations: Patients and healthy controls showed no significant difference in CD8+ Simpson's diversity (P=0.060). Around 27 CD8+ CDR3 sequences were found in both patients and controls but appeared to be highly expressed in patients and within the immunodominant clones of the patients.

The CDR3, cysteine through phenylalanine, is 15 amino acids long. Only CDR3 DNA is held: 45 bases, read in frame from base 1. CDR1 SEHNR and CDR2 FQNEAQ were looked up in the germline V gene (reference sequence). V is shortened by 1 base, J by 2 bases, and the region joining them spans 9 bases. Genomic DNA served as template for TCR beta VDJ combination and CDR3 sequence profiling. An Illumina HiSeq 2000 was the platform used for TCR repertoire sequencing. The paper's data handling went like this. TRBV/TRBJ rearrangement plots, CDR3 size and DJ length profiles, and Simpson's diversity index were used to evaluate the repertoires. The immunodominant clone was defined as the most abundant DNA sequence in deep sequencing data. CDR3 amino acid sequences were screened for sharing across subjects and compared with published repertoires and the VDJdb database. Using fastp trimming at Q25 and MiXCR clonotype assembly, TCRdb reanalyzed the public sequencing data and kept in-frame beta chains. Entries that share a CDR3 protein sequence are merged under the most common genes and DNA. TCRdb, rather than the study authors, made the V and J calls. The sample table contains roughly 180,000 distinct CDR3 sequences; only one count was recorded for 50% to 75% of them. The ten most abundant clones make up approximately 44% of the sample.

Details on this clonotype: No cognate antigen has been identified for it. Base qualities are not provided; no much larger clone lies one nucleotide away.

TCR repertoires of sorted CD4+ and CD8+ blood T cells from severe aplastic anemia patients and healthy subjects were deep-sequenced in the study. Ficoll-Paque density gradient centrifugation was used to isolate peripheral blood mononuclear cells. Before DNA extraction, CD4+ and CD8+ T cells were sorted by FACS or by magnetic beads. The clonotype originates from a human donor with severe aplastic anemia or a healthy control (not recorded which). Sequenced sample: sorted CD4+, CD8+, or CD8+CD57+ T cells (not recorded which) from PBMCs. This chain joins TRBV7-9 to TRBJ1-3, with a weak D call of TRBD1 (6 bases match). The CDR3 protein sequence reads: CASSLVAGAGNTIYF. The nucleotide sequence is given as TGTGCCAGCAGCTTAGTCGCAGGGGCTGGAAACACCATATATTTT.